Each of the 20 T cell receptor beta chains below was sequenced from the same sample in a study of OX40 agonist ivuxolimab in advanced cancers. Data came from immunoSEQ multiplex PCR; TCRdb stores just in-frame clones and leaves some out. There are roughly 56,000 clones in the sample; approximately 90% occur only once, and about a sixth lies in the top ten. The input for sequencing was CD4+ or CD8+ T cells sorted from blood, taken in a trial of the OX40 agonist ivuxolimab. These receptors all come from an adult with an advanced solid tumor such as melanoma, head and neck, liver or kidney cancer.

V gene TRBV2 combines with J gene TRBJ2-7, with 10 bases aligning to TRBD2. Germline CDR1 SNHLY, CDR2 FYNNEI. This CDR3 region has 15 residues. V lost 2 bases, J lost 4 bases, and 5 bases stayed unmatched. This CDR3 reads CASSENLAGAYEQYF. DNA for the CDR3: TGTGCCAGCAGTGAAAATCTAGCGGGAGCTTACGAGCAGTACTTC. Supplemented by reference TRBV2 and TRBJ2-7, the full variable domain reads EPEVTQTPSHQVTQMGQEVILRCVPISNHLYFYWYRQILGQKVEFLVSFYNNEISEKSEIFDDQFSVERPDGSNFTLKIRSTKLEDSAMYFCASSENLAGAYEQYFGPGTRLTVT.

The CDR3 loop is CASSLADEAFF. CDR3 bases: TGTGCCAGTAGTCTGGCAGATGAAGCTTTCTTT. This sequence joins TRBV19 and TRBJ1-1; D is unresolved. Germline V CDR1 and CDR2: LNHDA, SQIVND (reference sequence). Trimming shortened V by 5 bases and J by 7 bases, and 8 bases separated the two germline ends. This CDR3 contains 11 residues.

The chain links TRBV7-8 to TRBJ2-1; D remains unclear. Germline-derived CDR1 and CDR2 are SGHVS and FQNEAQ. Trimming pared 3 bases from V and 6 bases from J, leaving 0 bases between. The CDR3 has 10 amino acids. CDR3 bases: TGTGCCAGCAGCTTCAATGAGCAGTTCTTC. Amino acid sequence: CASSFNEQFF.

The chain couples TRBV18 to TRBJ2-3; 7 nucleotides align to TRBD1. CDR1 and CDR2 (germline): KGHSH, LQKENI. V shed 4 bases and J 0 bases; nucleotides not matched to a gene: 7. There are 16 residues in the CDR3. CDR3 coding DNA: TGTGCCAGCTCACGCACAGGGGATGAGAGCACAGATACGCAGTATTTT. Translated: CASSRTGDESTDTQYF.

The rearrangement joins TRBV27 to TRBJ2-7, with a weak D call TRBD2 (5 bases). The CDR3 sequence is 14 residues long. Trimming pared 3 bases from V and 3 bases from J, leaving 12 bases between. Germline CDR1 MNHEY, CDR2 SMNVEV (reference sequence). The CDR3 bases are TGTGCCAGCAGTTTGGTGGGGAGCGACTACGAGCAGTACTTC. This encodes CASSLVGSDYEQYF.

The chain combines TRBV13 with TRBJ2-7; 8 bases align to TRBD2. With 5 bases clipped from V and 1 base from J, the junction kept 4 bases outside the gene matches. Germline loops: CDR1 PRHDT, CDR2 FYEKMQ (reference sequence). The CDR3 runs to 14 residues. The CDR3 protein is CASSPTSASYEQYF. CDR3 bases: TGTGCCAGCAGCCCGACTAGCGCTTCCTACGAGCAGTACTTC.

The gene calls are TRBV2 and TRBJ2-1, with TRBD2 identical over 8 bases. V dropped 11 bases and J dropped 0; count of bases not matched to a gene: 6. The CDR3 length is 14 residues. Looked up from germline, CDR1 is SNHLY and CDR2 is FYNNEI. This CDR3 reads CAGQRGSSYNEQFF. The CDR3 DNA is TGTGCCGGGCAGCGGGGGAGCTCCTACAATGAGCAGTTCTTC. Looking up the rest from reference TRBV2 and TRBJ2-1 gives the full variable domain: EPEVTQTPSHQVTQMGQEVILRCVPISNHLYFYWYRQILGQKVEFLVSFYNNEISEKSEIFDDQFSVERPDGSNFTLKIRSTKLEDSAMYFCAGQRGSSYNEQFFGPGTRLTVL.

The chain uses TRBV9 and TRBJ2-1; maybe TRBD2 (5 bases). This CDR3 has 16 residues. From germline, CDR1 is SGDLS and CDR2 YYNGEE. Trimming took 4 bases from V and 0 from J, leaving 14 bases between them. CDR3 protein: CASSFSSASSYNEQFF. In DNA, the CDR3 is TGTGCCAGCAGCTTCAGTAGCGCGAGCTCCTACAATGAGCAGTTCTTC.

The J gene is TRBJ2-7, the V gene TRBV7-9; the D is unclear. Trimming cost V 4 bases and J 3 bases, with 10 bases left between them. This CDR3 is 13 amino acids long. The germline gives CDR1 SEHNR, CDR2 FQNEAQ (reference sequence). CDR3 in amino acids: CASSYGSFYEQYF. CDR3 nucleotide sequence: TGTGCCAGCAGCTACGGCTCGTTCTACGAGCAGTACTTC.

The V gene is TRBV28, the J gene TRBJ1-5; D unresolved. The V end lost 2 bases, the J end lost 4 bases, and 24 bases lay between the germline ends. Germline values: CDR1 MDHEN, CDR2 SYDVKM. This CDR3 is 19 amino acids long. The CDR3 region has the DNA TGTGCCAGCAGTTTAGACAAGGGATACCCGGGCTCCGTGAATCAGCCCCAGCATTTT. Amino acid sequence: CASSLDKGYPGSVNQPQHF.

V usage is TRBV28 and J usage is TRBJ2-7; 7 bases fit TRBD2. CDR3 length: 13 amino acids. After removal of 6 bases from V and 5 bases from J, the junction contained 7 bases not matched to a gene. The germline CDR1 and CDR2 sequences are MDHEN and SYDVKM. The CDR3 DNA reads as TGTGCCAGCAGCCCCAGCGGGAACAACGAGCAGTACTTC. This codes for CASSPSGNNEQYF.

The V and J genes are TRBV7-9 and TRBJ1-2; no reliable D call. Germline V CDR1 and CDR2: SEHNR, FQNEAQ (reference sequence). The V and J ends lost 5 bases and 5 bases respectively, with 12 bases between them. This CDR3 is built from 13 residues. CDR3 sequence reads: CASSPATTYGYTF. CDR3 bases: TGTGCCAGCAGCCCAGCTACCACATATGGCTACACCTTC.

The chain uses TRBV7-9 and TRBJ1-4; D perhaps matches TRBD1 (6 bases). Trimming cost V 3 bases and J 7 bases, with 12 bases left between them. The CDR3 totals 14 residues. CDR1 is SEHNR and CDR2 is FQNEAQ in the germline V gene (reference sequence). This CDR3 is CASSLRTGPEKLFF. The CDR3 DNA reads as TGTGCCAGCAGCTTGCGAACAGGGCCTGAAAAACTGTTTTTT.

The rearrangement links TRBV11-2 to TRBJ2-5, with TRBD2 matching over 8 bases. Germline V gene lookup returns CDR1 SGHAT and CDR2 FQNNGV. The CDR3 has 12 amino acids. With 6 bases clipped from V and 3 bases from J, the junction kept 0 bases outside the gene matches. CDR3 in DNA: TGTGCCAGCAGACTAGCGGAAGAGACCCAGTACTTC. Its translation: CASRLAEETQYF.

The CDR3 DNA sequence: TGTGCCAGTAGTATAGTCTGGGGTTTCCGCAATACGCAGTATTTT. This codes for CASSIVWGFRNTQYF. This chain uses TRBV19 with TRBJ2-3; unclear D gene. CDR1 is LNHDA and CDR2 is SQIVND in the germline V gene (reference sequence). The CDR3 spans 15 residues. V shed 1 base and J shed 7 bases, with 15 bases lying between them.

CDR3 region: CASSAYRDATNEKLFF. The CDR3 DNA reads TGTGCCAGCAGCGCATACCGGGACGCAACTAATGAAAAACTGTTTTTT. The chain has TRBV5-6 and TRBJ1-4, with D perhaps matching TRBD1 (5 bases). Germline lookup yields CDR1 SGHDT and CDR2 YYEEEE. Deletions cut 4 bases from V and 0 bases from J, with 13 bases between. This CDR3 spans 16 amino acids.

The chain has TRBV11-2 and TRBJ2-7; tentative D call: TRBD2 (5 bases). This CDR3 contains 12 residues. Trimming left V 3 bases short and J 2 bases short, with 5 bases between. The V gene's germline CDR1 is SGHAT and CDR2 FQNNGV. Here the CDR3 DNA reads TGTGCCAGCAGCTTCGGGACCTACGAGCAGTACTTC. Translated, it gives CASSFGTYEQYF.

This chain uses TRBV25-1 with TRBJ2-1; D is undetermined. Trimming cost V 4 bases and J 6 bases, with 7 bases left between them. The CDR3 is 12 residues long. The V gene's germline CDR1 is MGHDK and CDR2 SYGVNS. The CDR3 sequence: CASSVGRNEQFF. CDR3 bases: TGTGCCAGCAGTGTTGGACGCAATGAGCAGTTCTTC.

The chain is built from TRBV7-2 and TRBJ2-7; no firm D call. The V and J ends lost 1 base and 4 bases respectively, with 14 bases between them. CDR1 is SGHTA, CDR2 FQGNSA, per germline. This CDR3 comprises 15 residues. For the CDR3, the DNA is TGTGCCAGCAGCTTAGTTGGACCGAACGATTACGAGCAGTACTTC. This encodes CASSLVGPNDYEQYF.

This chain connects TRBV13 to TRBJ2-2; D gene ambiguous. V lost 3 bases and J lost 2, with 7 bases in between. The CDR3 runs to 14 residues. Germline V gene sequence: CDR1 PRHDT, CDR2 FYEKMQ (reference sequence). This chain's CDR3 is CASSFTVNTGELFF. The DNA for the CDR3 is TGTGCCAGCAGCTTTACCGTAAACACCGGGGAGCTGTTTTTT.